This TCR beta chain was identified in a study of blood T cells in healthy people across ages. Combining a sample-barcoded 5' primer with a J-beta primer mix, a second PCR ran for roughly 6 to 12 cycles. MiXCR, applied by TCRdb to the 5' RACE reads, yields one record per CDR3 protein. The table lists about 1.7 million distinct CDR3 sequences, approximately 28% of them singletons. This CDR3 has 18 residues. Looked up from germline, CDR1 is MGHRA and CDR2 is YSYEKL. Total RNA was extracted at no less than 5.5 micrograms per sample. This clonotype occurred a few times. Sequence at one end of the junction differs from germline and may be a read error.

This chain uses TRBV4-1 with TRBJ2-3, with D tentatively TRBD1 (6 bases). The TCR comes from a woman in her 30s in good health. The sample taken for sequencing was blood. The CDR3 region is CASSQASVQGGSTDTQYF. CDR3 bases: TGCGCCAGCAGTCAAGCGTCGGTACAGGGCGGTAGCACAGATACGCAGTATTTT.